These T cell receptor beta chains were read from a single sample in a study of early T cells in non-severe SARS-CoV-2 infection. TCRdb reanalysed the 5' RACE reads using MiXCR and keeps one entry per CDR3 protein. The sample yields around 20,000 distinct CDR3 sequences, more than 4% seen once. Sequenced input: whole blood. The receptors derive from an adult who was a healthcare worker with PCR-confirmed SARS-CoV-2 infection or an uninfected control (not recorded which). Both conserved end residues are part of each CDR3. The D gene is left open where the match is weak. The size of a clone is reported for some rows only, either as once, few or many, or as a class for expanded clones.

DNA: TGTGCCAGCAGCTTATTGTTCCACCGGGGGGCTGCCCCGTACGAGCAGTACTTC
CDR3: CASSLLFHRGAAPYEQYF
D: NA
J: TRBJ2-7
size: NA
V: TRBV7-8

DNA: TGTGCCAGCAGCTCCCCCCGACAGTTTCAAGAGACCCAGTACTTC
CDR3: CASSSPRQFQETQYF
D: NA
J: TRBJ2-5
size: many
V: TRBV11-2

DNA: TGTGCCAGCAGAGACCCCGGTAGCCTGGTGGGCACTGAAGCTTTCTTT
CDR3: CASRDPGSLVGTEAFF
D: NA
J: TRBJ1-1
size: many
V: TRBV12-3/TRBV12-4

DNA: TGTGCCAGCTTACAGAGGAACACTGAAGCTTTCTTT
CDR3: CASLQRNTEAFF
D: NA
J: TRBJ1-1
size: NA
V: TRBV7-8

DNA: TGTGCCATCAGTGGTGCGTCGAGGGAGACCCAGTACTTC
CDR3: CAISGASRETQYF
D: NA
J: TRBJ2-5
size: many
V: TRBV10-3

DNA: TGTGCCAGCAGCCATAGGTTGAGGGGGGCTTTCTTT
CDR3: CASSHRLRGAFF
D: NA
J: TRBJ1-1
size: many
V: TRBV3-1

DNA: TGTGCCAGCAGCAAGGGGAACCGCCGAGACACCATATATTTT
CDR3: CASSKGNRRDTIYF
D: NA
J: TRBJ1-3
size: NA
V: TRBV7-2

DNA: TGTGCCACGGGGGGATTCACAGATACGCAGTATTTT
CDR3: CATGGFTDTQYF
D: TRBD2
J: TRBJ2-3
size: many
V: TRBV12-3/TRBV12-4

DNA: TGCAGTGCCAAACGCACCCGATGGGGGTACGAGCAGTACTTC
CDR3: CSAKRTRWGYEQYF
D: NA
J: TRBJ2-7
size: many
V: TRBV20-1

DNA: TGTGCCAGCAGCTTGGGAGGGTCCACAGATACGCAGTATTTT
CDR3: CASSLGGSTDTQYF
D: TRBD2
J: TRBJ2-3
size: many
V: TRBV11-3

DNA: TGCAGTGCTAGAGATACAGGGAGGCACTATGGCTACACCTTC
CDR3: CSARDTGRHYGYTF
D: NA
J: TRBJ1-2
size: medium-sized
V: TRBV20-1

DNA: TGTGCCAGTAGTTTGGCGTTCCAGGGGAAGCGCACCTTC
CDR3: CASSLAFQGKRTF
D: NA
J: TRBJ1-2
size: medium-sized
V: TRBV19

DNA: TGTGCCATCGGCGGTGAGACGGAGACCCAGTACTTC
CDR3: CAIGGETETQYF
D: NA
J: TRBJ2-5
size: NA
V: TRBV10-3